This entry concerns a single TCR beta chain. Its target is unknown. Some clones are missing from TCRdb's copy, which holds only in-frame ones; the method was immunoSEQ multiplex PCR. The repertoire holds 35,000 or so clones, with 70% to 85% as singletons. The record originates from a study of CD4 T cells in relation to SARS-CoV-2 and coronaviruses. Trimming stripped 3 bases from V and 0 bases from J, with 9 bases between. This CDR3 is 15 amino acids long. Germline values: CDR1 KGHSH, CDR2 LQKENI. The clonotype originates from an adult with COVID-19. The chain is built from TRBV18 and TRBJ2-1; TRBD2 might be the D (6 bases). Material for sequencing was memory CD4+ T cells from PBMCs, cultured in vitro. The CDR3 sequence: CASSPAGSSYNEQFF. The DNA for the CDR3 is TGTGCCAGCTCACCCGCGGGGAGCTCCTACAATGAGCAGTTCTTC.